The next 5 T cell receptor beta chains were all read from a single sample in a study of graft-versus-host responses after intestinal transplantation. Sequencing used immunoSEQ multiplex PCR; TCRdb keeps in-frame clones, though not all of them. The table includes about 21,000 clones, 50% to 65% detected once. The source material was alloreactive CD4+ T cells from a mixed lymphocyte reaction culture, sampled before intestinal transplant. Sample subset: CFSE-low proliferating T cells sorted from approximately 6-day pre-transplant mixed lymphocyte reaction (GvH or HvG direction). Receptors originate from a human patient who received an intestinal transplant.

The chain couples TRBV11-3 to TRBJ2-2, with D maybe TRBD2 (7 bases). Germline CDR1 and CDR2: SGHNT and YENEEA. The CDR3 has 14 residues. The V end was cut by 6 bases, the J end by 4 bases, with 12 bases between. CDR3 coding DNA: TGTGCCAGCAGGCGGGGGCCGACCACCGGGGAGCTGTTTTTT. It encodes CASRRGPTTGELFF.

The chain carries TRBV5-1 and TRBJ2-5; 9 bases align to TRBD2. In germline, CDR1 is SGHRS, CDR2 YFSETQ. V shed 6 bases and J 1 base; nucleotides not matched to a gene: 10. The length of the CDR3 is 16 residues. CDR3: CASKYGGGAGQETQYF. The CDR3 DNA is TGCGCCAGCAAATACGGCGGGGGGGCTGGCCAAGAGACCCAGTACTTC. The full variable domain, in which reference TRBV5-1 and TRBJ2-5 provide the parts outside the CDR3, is KAGVTQTPRYLIKTRGQQVTLSCSPISGHRSVSWYQQTPGQGLQFLFEYFSETQRNKGNFPGRFSGRQFSNSRSEMNVSTLELGDSALYLCASKYGGGAGQETQYFGPGTRLLVL.

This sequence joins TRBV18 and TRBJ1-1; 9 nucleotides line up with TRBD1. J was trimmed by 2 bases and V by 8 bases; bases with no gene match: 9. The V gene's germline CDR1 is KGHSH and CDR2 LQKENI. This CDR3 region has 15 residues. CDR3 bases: TGTGCCAGCGAGGCACAGGGGGCCGTAAACACTGAAGCTTTCTTT. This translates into CASEAQGAVNTEAFF.

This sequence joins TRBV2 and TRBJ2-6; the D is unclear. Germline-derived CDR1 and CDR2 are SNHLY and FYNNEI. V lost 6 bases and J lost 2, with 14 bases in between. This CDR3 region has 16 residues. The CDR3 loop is CASSVLGPAGANVLTF. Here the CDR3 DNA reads TGTGCCAGCAGCGTCCTTGGGCCGGCTGGGGCCAACGTCCTGACTTTC.

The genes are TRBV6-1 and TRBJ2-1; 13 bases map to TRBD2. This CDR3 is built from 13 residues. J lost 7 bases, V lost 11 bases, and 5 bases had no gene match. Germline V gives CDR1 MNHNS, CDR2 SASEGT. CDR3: CAGRTSGGNEQFF. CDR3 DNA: TGTGCCGGCCGGACTAGCGGGGGTAATGAGCAGTTCTTC.